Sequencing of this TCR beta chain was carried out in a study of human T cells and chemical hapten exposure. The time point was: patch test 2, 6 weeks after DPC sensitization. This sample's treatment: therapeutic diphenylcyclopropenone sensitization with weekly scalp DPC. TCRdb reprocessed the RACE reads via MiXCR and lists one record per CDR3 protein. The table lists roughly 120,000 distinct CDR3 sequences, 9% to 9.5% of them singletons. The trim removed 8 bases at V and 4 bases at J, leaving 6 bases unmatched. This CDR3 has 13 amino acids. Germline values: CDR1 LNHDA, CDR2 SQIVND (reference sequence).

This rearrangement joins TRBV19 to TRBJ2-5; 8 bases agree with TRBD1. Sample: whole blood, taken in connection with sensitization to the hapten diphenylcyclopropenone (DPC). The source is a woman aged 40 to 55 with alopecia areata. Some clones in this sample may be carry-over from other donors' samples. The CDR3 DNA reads TGTGCCAGTGGAGGACAGGGACTAGAGACCCAGTACTTC. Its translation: CASGGQGLETQYF. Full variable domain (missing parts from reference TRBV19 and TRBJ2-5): DGGITQSPKYLFRKEGQNVTLSCEQNLNHDAMYWYRQDPGQGLRLIYYSQIVNDFQKGDIAEGYSVSREKKESFPLTVTSAQKNPTAFYLCASGGQGLETQYFGPGTRLLVL.